What follows are 4 T cell receptor beta chains derived from one specimen sequenced in a study of blood T cell repertoires in COVID-19. The table came from immunoSEQ multiplex PCR; TCRdb's copy has only in-frame clones and leaves some out. The repertoire consists of 200,000 to 250,000 clones, with over 75% occurring once and the leading ten covering approximately 9.2%. The specimen sequenced was PBMCs or T cells enriched from blood (not recorded which). The receptors come from a man aged 40-55 years who had recovered from COVID-19.

V usage is TRBV14 and J usage is TRBJ2-3; D unresolved. The CDR3 consists of 14 residues. CDR1 and CDR2 (germline): SGHDN, FVKESK. Deletions cut 0 bases from V and 5 bases from J, with 9 bases between. DNA for the CDR3: TGTGCCAGCAGCCAAGATCTAATAAAAGATACGCAGTATTTT. This gives the protein CASSQDLIKDTQYF.

This chain connects TRBV9 to TRBJ2-2; 8 positions match TRBD1. The J segment lost 1 base and the V segment lost 4 bases, leaving 9 bases of the junction unmatched. The CDR3 length is 17 residues. Germline V gives CDR1 SGDLS, CDR2 YYNGEE. CDR3 region: CASSLLSGTGNTGELFF. The DNA for the CDR3 is TGTGCCAGCAGCTTGCTCTCCGGGACAGGGAACACCGGGGAGCTGTTTTTT.

The V and J genes are TRBV4-1 and TRBJ2-1; TRBD1 matches 7 bases. The CDR3 is 13 amino acids. The V gene's germline CDR1 is MGHRA and CDR2 YSYEKL. Trimming removed 5 bases from V and 11 bases from J; junction bases left unmatched: 9. The CDR3 here is CASSSPTGAQQFF. The DNA for the CDR3 is TGCGCCAGCAGCTCACCTACAGGGGCTCAGCAGTTCTTC.

This chain links TRBV27 with TRBJ1-6; tentative D call: TRBD1 (5 bases). Between the trimmed V and J ends, which lost 4 bases and 4 bases, there was a span of 11 bases. The length of the CDR3 is 15 residues. Germline values: CDR1 MNHEY, CDR2 SMNVEV (reference sequence). CDR3 protein: CASSSRRGYNSPLHF. The CDR3 DNA follows: TGTGCCAGCAGTTCCCGACGGGGGTATAATTCACCCCTCCACTTT.